This TCR beta chain was found in a study of T-cell reconstitution after alpha-beta-depleted transplantation in children. CDR3 length: 14 residues. The V end lost 2 bases, the J end lost 0 bases, and 5 bases lay between the germline ends. This clonotype was recorded a few times. The library targeted TCRbeta and was prepared with unique molecular identifiers. TCRdb processed the PCR reads anew with MiXCR; each CDR3 protein has one entry. The repertoire has 150,000 to 250,000 distinct CDR3 sequences, more than 14% of them found once; the top ten carry about 13%. The rearrangement joins TRBV12-3 or TRBV12-4 to TRBJ2-4, with D uncertain. The sample in question was PBMCs from the stem cell graft donor, obtained from the stem cell graft. The sequence was collected from a human donor who donated a stem cell graft to a child with acute lymphoblastic leukemia. In DNA form, the CDR3 reads TGTGCCAGCAGTTTAATGGGAGCCAAAAACATTCAGTACTTC. Its translation is CASSLMGAKNIQYF.